A selection of T cell receptor beta chains follows, all from one sample in a study of beta chain features in type 1 diabetes. Measured with immunoSEQ multiplex PCR; TCRdb has only the in-frame clones, and not every one. The sample shows hundreds of thousands of clones, 15% of them seen only once. What was sequenced was naive CD4+ T cells from blood. Receptors originate from a young man in good health. Each CDR3 is given with its conserved first and last residue. Size values are once, few and many counts, or a class for expanded clones, and some rows have none.

TRBV7-2	TRBJ2-2	15	.	CASSGQALGTGELFF
TRBV7-7	TRBJ1-6	13	few	CASSLGGNSPLHF
TRBV6-5	TRBJ2-3	16	.	CASSYSGLAVTDTQYF
TRBV9	TRBJ2-4	14	few	CASSMGWAKNIQYF
TRBV7-9	TRBJ2-2	14	.	CASSLEGPTGELFF
TRBV28	TRBJ2-7	16	few	CASSFRQLGKRYEQYF
TRBV5-1	TRBJ2-5	19	few	CASSLEGTSGNSYQETQYF
TRBV28	TRBJ1-1	15	.	CASSVPGQGNTEAFF
TRBV9	TRBJ1-1	13	.	CASSVARNTEAFF
TRBV7-2	TRBJ1-1	14	few	CASSLRGINTEAFF
TRBV4-1	TRBJ2-5	16	.	CASSQANRRDQETQYF
TRBV5-4	TRBJ1-1	14	.	CASSPDRGRSEAFF
TRBV9	TRBJ2-7	16	few	CASSVNSGVSSYEQYF
TRBV2	TRBJ2-1	20	.	CASQRRPGLAGESRHNEQFF
TRBV18	TRBJ2-1	18	.	CASSPFNLIGQGGNEQFF
TRBV28	TRBJ2-7	15	few	CASSSGTLDSYEQYF